The present T cell receptor (beta chain) was sequenced within a study of PD-L1 blockade in urothelial cancer. Study results and limitations: Below-median pretreatment blood TCR clonality predicted better survival.

Time point denoted: pretreatment peripheral blood. Note on this clone: Its antigen is still unknown.

The data were produced by immunoSEQ multiplex PCR, yet TCRdb's version contains in-frame clones alone and is incomplete. The sample includes some 100,000 clones, about 90% of them seen just once. The sample here was PBMCs, taken around atezolizumab (anti-PD-L1) treatment. The sequence was obtained from a woman aged 80 or older with urothelial cancer.

CDR3 coding DNA: TGTGCCAGCAGTCGAAAGCGCGATAATGAGCAGTTCTTC. Protein product: CASSRKRDNEQFF. This rearrangement joins TRBV7-2 to TRBJ2-1; D is ambiguous. Trimming removed 6 bases at V and 7 bases at J, with 13 bases between. CDR1 and CDR2 from the germline V gene are SGHTA and FQGNSA. This CDR3 region has 13 residues. The full variable domain, with the rest looked up from reference TRBV7-2 and TRBJ2-1, is GAGVSQSPSNKVTEKGKDVELRCDPISGHTALYWYRQSLGQGLEFLIYFQGNSAPDKSGLPSDRFSAERTGGSVSTLTIQRTQQEDSAVYLCASSRKRDNEQFFGPGTRLTVL.